These 20 T cell receptor beta chains were sequenced from one sample in a study of post-analysis software for immune sequencing data. cDNA libraries of TCR beta carried unique molecular identifiers. A single record per CDR3 protein comes from TCRdb applying MiXCR to the PCR reads. The sample includes roughly 150,000 distinct CDR3 sequences, roughly 34% of them seen just once. Sequences were derived from blood, sampled after autologous hematopoietic stem cell transplantation. These receptors were obtained from a girl between 10 and 17 years old with multiple sclerosis.

This clonotype has only a few counts. This chain joins TRBV5-1 and TRBJ1-1; no clear D. The V and J ends lost 2 bases and 6 bases respectively, with 11 bases between them. The CDR3 has 13 residues. CDR1 and CDR2 (germline): SGHRS, YFSETQ. The CDR3 DNA reads TGCGCCAGCAGCTTAGACGACATGGCTGAAGCTTTCTTT. It codes for CASSLDDMAEAFF.

In this sample, this clonotype turned up a few times. The J gene is TRBJ1-2, the V gene TRBV5-6; 8 bases align to TRBD1. V dropped 3 bases and J dropped 5; count of bases not matched to a gene: 12. Germline V CDR1 and CDR2: SGHDT, YYEEEE. The CDR3 covers 16 residues. CDR3 in amino acids: CASSSGQGGVLYGYTF. CDR3 nucleotides: TGTGCCAGCAGCTCCGGACAGGGAGGTGTTCTATATGGCTACACCTTC.

V is TRBV4-2 and J is TRBJ2-3, with a tentative D call TRBD1 (5 bases). CDR1 LGHNA and CDR2 YNFKEQ come from the germline V gene. This CDR3 spans 13 amino acids. V lost 3 bases, J lost 3 bases, and 7 bases lay in between. CDR3 region: CASSHRATDTQYF. CDR3 coding DNA: TGTGCCAGCAGCCACAGGGCTACAGATACGCAGTATTTT.

This clonotype was observed a few times. The V call is TRBV4-3, the J call TRBJ1-1; D unclear. The CDR3 covers 15 residues. Germline V gene data show CDR1 as LGHNA and CDR2 as YSLEER. V lost 1 base and J 0 bases, leaving 9 bases between the germline ends. CDR3 nucleotides: TGCGCCAGCAGCCAAGGTGGTTGGGTGAACACTGAAGCTTTCTTT. It specifies CASSQGGWVNTEAFF.

The sample holds many counts of this clonotype. The chain is built from TRBV6-5 and TRBJ1-2; possible D gene TRBD1, 5 bases. The germline V gene has CDR1 MNHEY and CDR2 SVGAGI. This CDR3 spans 12 amino acids. The germline V and J ends were trimmed by 2 bases and 6 bases, with 7 bases remaining between them. The CDR3, as DNA: TGTGCCAGCAGTTACGTGGGGGATGGCTACACCTTC. Protein sequence: CASSYVGDGYTF.

This clonotype was seen more than once but under ten times. The V call is TRBV28, the J call TRBJ2-5; D unclear. CDR3 length equals 14 residues. Looked up from germline, CDR1 is MDHEN and CDR2 is SYDVKM. The germline V and J ends were trimmed by 2 bases and 5 bases, with 12 bases remaining between them. The CDR3 spells CASSLRLGGETQYF. For the CDR3, the DNA is TGTGCCAGCAGTTTAAGGCTGGGTGGGGAGACCCAGTACTTC. Combining the CDR3 with reference TRBV28 and TRBJ2-5 gives the whole variable domain DVKVTQSSRYLVKRTGEKVFLECVQDMDHENMFWYRQDPGLGLRLIYFSYDVKMKEKGDIPEGYSVSREKKERFSLILESASTNQTSMYLCASSLRLGGETQYFGPGTRLLVL.

The chain uses TRBV5-1 and TRBJ2-5; D might be TRBD1 (6 bases). The DNA matches TRBJ2-7 better at its end, which makes the J call doubtful. The germline gives CDR1 SGHRS, CDR2 YFSETQ. CDR3 length equals 13 residues. The CDR3 region is CASSTDRLGEQYF. CDR3 bases: TGCGCCAGCAGCACCGACAGGTTAGGCGAGCAGTACTTC.

A note on this clonotype: Its ends do not fully match the called genes, so a read error is possible. The chain recombines TRBV28 with TRBJ2-7; a weak D match, TRBD1 (5 bases). This CDR3 region has 13 residues. The germline CDR1 and CDR2 sequences are MDHEN and SYDVKM. CDR3 coding DNA: TGTGCCAGCAGTTGGCAGGGATCCTACGGGCAGTACTTC. This sequence encodes CASSWQGSYGQYF.

The table lists this clonotype with a few counts. In nucleotides, the CDR3 is TGTGCCAGCAGCCGGACTAGCGGATCCCGGGAGCAGTTCTTC. This encodes CASSRTSGSREQFF. The V gene is TRBV7-9, the J gene TRBJ2-1; 10 bases line up with TRBD2. Germline values: CDR1 SEHNR, CDR2 FQNEAQ (reference sequence). Trimming cost V 5 bases and J 10 bases; bases outside gene matches: 8. The CDR3 covers 14 residues.

In this sample, this clonotype turned up a few times. V gene TRBV9 combines with J gene TRBJ2-7, with D tentatively TRBD2 (5 bases). Looked up from germline, CDR1 is SGDLS and CDR2 is YYNGEE. This CDR3 is built from 14 residues. The V end lost 0 bases, the J end lost 0 bases, and 7 bases lay between the germline ends. The DNA of the CDR3 is TGTGCCAGCAGCGTAGCTAGCACCTCCTACGAGCAGTACTTC. This encodes CASSVASTSYEQYF.

This clonotype was detected only a few times. The chain combines TRBV10-2 with TRBJ2-7, with D perhaps matching TRBD2 (6 bases). The CDR3 consists of 14 residues. V was cut by 6 bases and J by 0 bases, with 12 bases left in between. Germline values: CDR1 WSHSY, CDR2 SAAADI. CDR3 region: CASRGSGPSYEQYF. The CDR3 nucleotides read TGCGCCAGCAGGGGTAGCGGCCCCTCCTACGAGCAGTACTTC.

The rearrangement links TRBV3-1 to TRBJ2-4; tentative D call: TRBD2 (5 bases). Germline values: CDR1 LGHDT, CDR2 YNNKEL (reference sequence). V was cut by 6 bases and J by 7 bases, with 19 bases left in between. CDR3 length: 15 amino acids. The CDR3 reads CASSLGPLAWNIQYF. In nucleotides, the CDR3 is TGTGCCAGCAGTTTAGGGCCCCTAGCTTGGAACATTCAGTACTTC.

The sample holds a few counts of this clonotype. This sequence joins TRBV10-3 and TRBJ1-4; D is unresolved. V lost 1 base to trimming and J lost 6 bases, with 12 bases between them. CDR1 is ENHRY and CDR2 is SYGVKD in the germline V gene. The CDR3 length is 15 residues. CDR3 DNA: TGTGCCATCAGTGAGTTAGAAGCTGGGGATGAAAAACTGTTTTTT. Translated, it gives CAISELEAGDEKLFF.

The chain combines TRBV18 with TRBJ1-1; no reliable D call. The V gene lost 2 bases and the J gene lost 7 bases, with 14 bases spanning the gap. The CDR3 loop spans 14 amino acids. Germline CDR1 and CDR2: KGHSH and LQKENI. The CDR3 reads CASSPTGSAVEAFF. In nucleotides, the CDR3 is TGTGCCAGCTCACCAACGGGATCGGCCGTTGAAGCTTTCTTT.

The chain carries TRBV28 and TRBJ1-5, with 8 nucleotides matching TRBD1. Germline V lookup: CDR1 MDHEN, CDR2 SYDVKM. CDR3 length equals 15 residues. Losses at the gene ends were 3 bases for V and 7 bases for J; bases not matched to a gene: 8. The CDR3 DNA is TGTGCCAGCAGTTTCGAGACAGGGGTAAGACAGCCCCAGCATTTT. Translated: CASSFETGVRQPQHF.

The chain uses TRBV20-1 and TRBJ1-6; D remains unclear. Deletions cut 1 base from V and 6 bases from J, with 10 bases between. The CDR3 sequence is 14 residues long. CDR1 is DFQATT and CDR2 is SNEGSKA in the germline V gene (reference sequence). In DNA form, the CDR3 reads TGCAGTGCTAGAGGGGCGGCTCTTAATTCACCCCTCCACTTT. Translating it yields CSARGAALNSPLHF.

The J gene is TRBJ2-3, the V gene TRBV9; D gene uncertain. Per the germline V gene, CDR1 is SGDLS and CDR2 is YYNGEE. The V end lost 3 bases, the J end lost 2 bases, and 7 bases lay between the germline ends. This CDR3 region has 13 residues. The CDR3 region is CASSAFLTDTQYF. DNA of the CDR3: TGTGCCAGCAGCGCCTTCCTCACAGATACGCAGTATTTT.

This chain connects TRBV7-8 to TRBJ1-5; 7 bases line up with TRBD1. The length of the CDR3 is 16 residues. Germline lookup yields CDR1 SGHVS and CDR2 FQNEAQ. V lost 3 bases and J lost 1; bases outside the gene matches: 6. The CDR3 sequence is CASSFDRVRSNQPQHF. For the CDR3, the DNA is TGTGCCAGCAGCTTCGACAGGGTTCGAAGCAATCAGCCCCAGCATTTT.

The chain combines TRBV7-9 with TRBJ2-1; no definite D call. Germline CDR1 SEHNR, CDR2 FQNEAQ (reference sequence). The V and J ends lost 5 bases and 4 bases respectively, with 6 bases between them. The CDR3 is 12 amino acids. In nucleotides, the CDR3 is TGTGCCAGCAGCCCCGGGTACAATGAGCAGTTCTTC. This encodes CASSPGYNEQFF.

V usage is TRBV9 and J usage is TRBJ2-1; 7 bases agree with TRBD2. CDR3 length equals 16 residues. Trimming at V came to 0 bases and at J to 7 bases, leaving 10 bases not matched to a gene. Germline V gene data show CDR1 as SGDLS and CDR2 as YYNGEE. The chain's CDR3 is CASSVVGGGDANEQFF. For the CDR3, the DNA is TGTGCCAGCAGCGTAGTGGGGGGAGGGGACGCGAATGAGCAGTTCTTC.